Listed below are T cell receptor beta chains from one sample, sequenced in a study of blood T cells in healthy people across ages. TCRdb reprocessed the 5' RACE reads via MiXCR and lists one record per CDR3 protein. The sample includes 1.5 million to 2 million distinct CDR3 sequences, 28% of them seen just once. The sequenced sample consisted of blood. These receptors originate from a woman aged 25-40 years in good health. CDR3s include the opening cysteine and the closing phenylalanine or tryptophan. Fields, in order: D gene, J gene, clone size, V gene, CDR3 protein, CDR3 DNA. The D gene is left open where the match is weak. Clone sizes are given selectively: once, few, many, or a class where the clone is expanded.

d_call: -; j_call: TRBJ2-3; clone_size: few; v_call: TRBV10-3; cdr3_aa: CAISGRVVLTDTQYF; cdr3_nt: TGTGCCATCAGTGGCCGAGTAGTCTTAACAGATACGCAGTATTTT
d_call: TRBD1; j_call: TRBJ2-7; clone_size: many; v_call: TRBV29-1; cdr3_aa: CSVELQTGPMQYF; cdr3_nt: TGCAGCGTTGAACTCCAGACAGGGCCGATGCAGTACTTC
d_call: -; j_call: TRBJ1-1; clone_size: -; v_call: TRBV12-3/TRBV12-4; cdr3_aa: CASSLLRSEAFF; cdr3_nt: TGTGCCAGCAGTTTATTGAGGTCTGAAGCTTTCTTT
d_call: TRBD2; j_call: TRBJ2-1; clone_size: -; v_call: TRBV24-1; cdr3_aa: CATRASGRGEQFF; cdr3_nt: TGTGCCACCAGAGCTAGCGGGAGGGGTGAGCAGTTCTTC
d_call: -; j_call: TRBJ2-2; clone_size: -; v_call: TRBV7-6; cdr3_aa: CASSIRRSAGTGELFF; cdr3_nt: TGTGCCAGCAGCATCAGACGGTCCGCCGGAACCGGGGAGCTGTTTTTT
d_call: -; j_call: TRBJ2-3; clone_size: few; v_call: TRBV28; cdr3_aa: CASSFQQADTQYF; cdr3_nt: TGTGCCAGCAGTTTCCAGCAAGCAGATACGCAGTATTTT
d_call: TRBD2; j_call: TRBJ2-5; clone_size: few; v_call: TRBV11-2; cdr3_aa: CASRVTSRETQYF; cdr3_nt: TGTGCCAGCAGGGTGACTAGCCGAGAGACCCAGTACTTC
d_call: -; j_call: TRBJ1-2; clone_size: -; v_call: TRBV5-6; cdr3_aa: CASSRAKTNYGYTF; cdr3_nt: TGTGCCAGCAGCCGTGCCAAGACAAACTATGGCTACACCTTC
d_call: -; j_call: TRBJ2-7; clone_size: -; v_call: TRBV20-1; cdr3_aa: CSVTPVGSSREQYF; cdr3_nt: TGCAGTGTCACGCCCGTGGGAAGTTCGAGAGAGCAGTACTTC
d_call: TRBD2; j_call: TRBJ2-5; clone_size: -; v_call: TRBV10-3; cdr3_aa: CAISESIVAGGPEETQYF; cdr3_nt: TGTGCCATCAGTGAGTCGATAGTAGCGGGAGGGCCGGAGGAGACCCAGTACTTC
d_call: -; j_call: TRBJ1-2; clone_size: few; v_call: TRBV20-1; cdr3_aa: CSAREYGGFYGYTF; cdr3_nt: TGCAGTGCTAGAGAGTACGGGGGGTTCTATGGCTACACCTTC
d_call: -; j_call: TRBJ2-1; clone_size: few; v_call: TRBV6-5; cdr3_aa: CASLAGDEQFF; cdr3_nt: TGTGCCAGCCTCGCAGGGGATGAGCAGTTCTTC
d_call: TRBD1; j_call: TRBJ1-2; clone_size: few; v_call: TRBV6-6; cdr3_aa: CASSPYSGGDYGYTF; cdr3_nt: TGTGCCAGCAGTCCCTACTCAGGGGGAGACTATGGCTACACCTTC
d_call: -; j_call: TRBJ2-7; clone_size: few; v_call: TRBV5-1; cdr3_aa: CASRAQRQTTTEQYF; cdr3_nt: TGCGCCAGCAGGGCGCAGAGACAGACGACTACAGAGCAGTACTTC
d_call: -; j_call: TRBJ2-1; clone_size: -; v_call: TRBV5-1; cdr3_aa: CASSAGTAGYEQFF; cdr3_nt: TGCGCCAGCAGCGCCGGGACAGCGGGCTATGAGCAGTTCTTC
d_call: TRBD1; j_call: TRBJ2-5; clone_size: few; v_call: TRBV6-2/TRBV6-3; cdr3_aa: CASSYFDRGVETQYF; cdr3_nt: TGTGCCAGCAGTTACTTCGACAGGGGCGTCGAGACCCAGTACTTC
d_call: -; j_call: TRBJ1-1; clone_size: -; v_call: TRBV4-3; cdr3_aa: CASSQDWGSATEAFF; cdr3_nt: TGCGCCAGCAGCCAAGACTGGGGGTCGGCCACTGAAGCTTTCTTT
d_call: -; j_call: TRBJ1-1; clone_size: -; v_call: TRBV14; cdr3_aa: CAGSPSKAGNTEAFF; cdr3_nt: TGTGCCGGCAGCCCATCGAAGGCGGGGAACACTGAAGCTTTCTTT
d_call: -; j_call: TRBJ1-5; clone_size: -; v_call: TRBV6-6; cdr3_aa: CASSYRDLGDQPQHF; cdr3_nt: TGTGCCAGCAGTTACCGGGACCTGGGGGATCAGCCCCAGCATTTT
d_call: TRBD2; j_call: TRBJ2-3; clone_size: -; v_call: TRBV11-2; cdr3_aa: CASSKGLAGSDTQYF; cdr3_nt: TGTGCCAGCAGCAAGGGACTAGCGGGATCAGATACGCAGTATTTT
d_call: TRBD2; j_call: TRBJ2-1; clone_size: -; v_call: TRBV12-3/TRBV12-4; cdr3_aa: CASSGGLAGSCNEQFF; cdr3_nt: TGTGCCAGCAGTGGGGGACTAGCGGGTTCCTGCAATGAGCAGTTCTTC
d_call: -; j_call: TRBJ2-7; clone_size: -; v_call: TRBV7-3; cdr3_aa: CASSLRGGGQLYEQYF; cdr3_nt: TGTGCCAGCAGCTTAAGGGGGGGGGGACAGCTCTACGAGCAGTACTTC
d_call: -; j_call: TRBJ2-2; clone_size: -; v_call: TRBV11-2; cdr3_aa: CASSLIDSDSELFF; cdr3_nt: TGTGCCAGCAGCTTGATAGATTCGGATTCCGAGCTGTTTTTT
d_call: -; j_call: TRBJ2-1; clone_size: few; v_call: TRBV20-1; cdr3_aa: CSAILGTPYNEQFF; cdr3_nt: TGCAGTGCTATCTTAGGGACCCCTTACAATGAGCAGTTCTTC
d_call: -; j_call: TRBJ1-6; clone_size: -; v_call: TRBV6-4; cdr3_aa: CATQWRTVSSYNSPLHF; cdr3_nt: TGTGCCACCCAATGGAGGACCGTAAGCTCCTATAATTCACCCCTCCACTTT
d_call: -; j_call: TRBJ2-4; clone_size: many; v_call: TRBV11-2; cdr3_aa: CASSFNGIASNIQYF; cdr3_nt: TGTGCCAGCAGCTTTAATGGTATAGCCTCAAACATTCAGTACTTC
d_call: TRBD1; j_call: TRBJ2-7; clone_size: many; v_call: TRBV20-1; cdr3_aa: CSATGTGNEQYF; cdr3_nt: TGCAGTGCTACTGGGACAGGGAACGAGCAGTACTTC
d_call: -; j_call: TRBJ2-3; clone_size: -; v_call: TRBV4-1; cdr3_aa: CASCRSPSDTQYF; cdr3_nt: TGCGCCAGCTGCCGCTCCCCAAGTGATACGCAGTATTTT
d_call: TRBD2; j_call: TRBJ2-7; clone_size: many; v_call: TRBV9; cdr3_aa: CASSPTGGGFTYEQYF; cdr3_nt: TGTGCCAGCAGCCCGACGGGCGGGGGGTTCACCTACGAGCAGTACTTC
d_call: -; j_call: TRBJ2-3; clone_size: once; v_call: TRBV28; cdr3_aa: CASSSPGESADTQYF; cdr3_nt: TGTGCCAGCAGTTCTCCAGGGGAAAGTGCAGATACGCAGTATTTT
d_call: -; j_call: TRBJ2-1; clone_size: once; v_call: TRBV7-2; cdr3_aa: CAGSSDYTCRNEQFF; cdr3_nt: -
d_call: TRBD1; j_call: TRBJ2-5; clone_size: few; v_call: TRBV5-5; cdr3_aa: CASSFWGQQETQYF; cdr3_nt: TGTGCCAGCAGCTTCTGGGGACAGCAAGAGACCCAGTACTTC
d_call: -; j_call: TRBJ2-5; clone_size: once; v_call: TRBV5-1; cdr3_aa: CASTPQGSRETQYF; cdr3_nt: TGCGCCAGCACCCCGCAAGGATCAAGGGAGACCCAGTACTTC
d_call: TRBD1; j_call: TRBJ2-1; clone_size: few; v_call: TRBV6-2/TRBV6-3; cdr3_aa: CASRPDRGGRNEQFF; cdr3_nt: TGTGCCAGCAGACCGGACAGGGGGGGACGAAATGAGCAGTTCTTC
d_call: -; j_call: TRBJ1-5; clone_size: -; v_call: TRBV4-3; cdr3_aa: CASSQDAPGLGQPQHF; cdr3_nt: TGCGCCAGCAGCCAAGATGCTCCGGGCTTGGGTCAGCCCCAGCATTTT